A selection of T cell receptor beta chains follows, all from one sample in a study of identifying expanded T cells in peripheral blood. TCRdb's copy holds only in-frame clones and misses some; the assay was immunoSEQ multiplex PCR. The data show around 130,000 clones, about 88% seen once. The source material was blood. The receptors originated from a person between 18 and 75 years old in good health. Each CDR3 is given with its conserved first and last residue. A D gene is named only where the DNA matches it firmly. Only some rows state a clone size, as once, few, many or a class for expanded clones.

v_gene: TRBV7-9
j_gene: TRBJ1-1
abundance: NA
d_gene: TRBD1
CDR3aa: CASSFAGTGNTEAFF
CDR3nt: TGTGCCAGCAGCTTTGCCGGGACAGGGAACACTGAAGCTTTCTTT

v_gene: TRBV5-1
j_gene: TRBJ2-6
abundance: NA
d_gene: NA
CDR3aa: CASSLTGASGANVLTF
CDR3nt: TGCGCCAGCAGCTTGACCGGGGCTTCCGGGGCCAACGTCCTGACTTTC

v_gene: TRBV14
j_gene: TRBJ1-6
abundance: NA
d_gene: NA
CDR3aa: CASSQDLDSPLHF
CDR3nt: TGTGCCAGCAGCCAAGACTTGGATTCACCCCTCCACTTT

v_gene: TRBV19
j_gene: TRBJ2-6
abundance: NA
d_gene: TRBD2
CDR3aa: CASALGGAAGANVLTF
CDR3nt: TGTGCCAGCGCCCTGGGAGGGGCGGCCGGGGCCAACGTCCTGACTTTC

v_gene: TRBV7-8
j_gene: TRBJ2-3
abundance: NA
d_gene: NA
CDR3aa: CASSLMGTQYF
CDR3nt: TGTGCCAGCAGCTTAATGGGTACGCAGTATTTT

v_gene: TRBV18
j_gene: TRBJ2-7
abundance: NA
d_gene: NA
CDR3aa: CASSQDYEQYF
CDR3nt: TGTGCCAGCTCACAGGACTACGAGCAGTACTTC

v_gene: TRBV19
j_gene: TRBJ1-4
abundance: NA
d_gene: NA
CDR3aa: CASTPIPYSSVTEKLFF
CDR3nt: TGTGCCAGTACCCCCATCCCGTATTCATCCGTGACTGAAAAACTGTTTTTT

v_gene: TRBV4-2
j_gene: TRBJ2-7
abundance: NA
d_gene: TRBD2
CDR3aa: CASSQASSGRWEQYF
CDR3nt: TGTGCCAGCAGCCAAGCGTCTAGCGGGAGGTGGGAGCAGTACTTC

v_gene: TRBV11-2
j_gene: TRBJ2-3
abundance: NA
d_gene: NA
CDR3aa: CASSLDRMQAKSDTQYF
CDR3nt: TGTGCCAGCAGCTTAGATCGTATGCAAGCCAAATCAGATACGCAGTATTTT

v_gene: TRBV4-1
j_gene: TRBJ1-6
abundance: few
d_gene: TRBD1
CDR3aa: CASSQDLGQVLTSPLHF
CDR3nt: TGCGCCAGCAGCCAAGATTTGGGACAGGTCTTGACTTCACCCCTCCACTTT

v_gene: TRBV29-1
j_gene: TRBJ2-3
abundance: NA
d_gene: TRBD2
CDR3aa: CSVVLAGGTDTQYF
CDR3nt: TGCAGCGTTGTGCTAGCGGGGGGAACAGATACGCAGTATTTT

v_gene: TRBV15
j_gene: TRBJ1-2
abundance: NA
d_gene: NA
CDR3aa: CATWDNYGYTF
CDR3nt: TGTGCCACCTGGGATAACTATGGCTACACCTTC

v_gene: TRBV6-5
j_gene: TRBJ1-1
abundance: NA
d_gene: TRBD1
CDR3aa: CATTLDRGRITEAFF
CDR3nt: TGTGCCACCACTCTTGACAGGGGGCGGATCACTGAAGCTTTCTTT

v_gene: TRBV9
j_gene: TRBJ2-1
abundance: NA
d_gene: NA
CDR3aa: CASSVDFSGSYNEQFF
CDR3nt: TGTGCCAGCAGCGTAGATTTTAGCGGCTCCTACAATGAGCAGTTCTTC

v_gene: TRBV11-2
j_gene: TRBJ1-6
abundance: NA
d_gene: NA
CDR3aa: CASSPRDWHNSPLHF
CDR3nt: TGTGCCAGCAGCCCCAGAGACTGGCATAATTCACCCCTCCACTTT

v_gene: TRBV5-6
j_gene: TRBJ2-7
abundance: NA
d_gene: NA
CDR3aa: CASTTFLGSYEQYF
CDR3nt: TGTGCCAGCACGACTTTCCTGGGGTCCTACGAGCAGTACTTC

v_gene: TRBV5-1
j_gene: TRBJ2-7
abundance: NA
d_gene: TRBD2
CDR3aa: CASSHTGTSGNYEQYF
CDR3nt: TGCGCCAGCAGCCACACCGGGACTAGCGGGAATTACGAGCAGTACTTC

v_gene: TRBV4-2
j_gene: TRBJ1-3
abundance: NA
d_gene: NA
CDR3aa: CASSQDWGSGNTIYF
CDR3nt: TGTGCCAGCAGCCAAGATTGGGGGTCTGGAAACACCATATATTTT

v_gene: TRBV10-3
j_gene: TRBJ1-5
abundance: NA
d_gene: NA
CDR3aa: CAISASMGAEQPQHF
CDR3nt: TGTGCCATCAGTGCCTCAATGGGGGCTGAACAGCCCCAGCATTTT

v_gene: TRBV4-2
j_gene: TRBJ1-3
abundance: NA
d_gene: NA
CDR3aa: CASSQTDSSGNTIYF
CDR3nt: TGTGCCAGCAGCCAAACCGACAGCTCTGGAAACACCATATATTTT

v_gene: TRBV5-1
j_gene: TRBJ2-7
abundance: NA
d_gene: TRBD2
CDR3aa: CASSDTSANYEQYF
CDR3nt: TGCGCCAGCAGCGACACTAGCGCTAACTACGAGCAGTACTTC